This T cell receptor (beta chain) derives from a study of lymphopenia after photon versus proton radiotherapy. TCRdb keeps only in-frame clones here, not all; method: immunoSEQ multiplex PCR. The profile shows tens of thousands of clones, 86% of them singletons. In its sample, this clone was seen once. Antigen unknown. Germline CDR1 reads LGHNA; CDR2 reads YSLEER. Trimming took 0 bases from V and 7 from J, leaving 12 bases between them. The CDR3 runs to 14 residues. Study outcomes and limitations: Authors raise, but do not show, better survival with proton therapy. After lymphocyte nadir, photon-treated repertoires showed oligoclonal expansion, especially CD8+ Temra.

The rearrangement joins TRBV4-3 to TRBJ1-1; the D gene is possibly TRBD1 (6 bases). The material sequenced was peripheral blood, taken from a patient treated with photon-based radiotherapy. The sequence came from a man between 40 and 49 years old with gastric cancer. CDR3 nucleotide sequence: TGCGCCAGCAGCCAAGATCTGGAGGGGGTTGAAGCTTTCTTT. Its translation: CASSQDLEGVEAFF.